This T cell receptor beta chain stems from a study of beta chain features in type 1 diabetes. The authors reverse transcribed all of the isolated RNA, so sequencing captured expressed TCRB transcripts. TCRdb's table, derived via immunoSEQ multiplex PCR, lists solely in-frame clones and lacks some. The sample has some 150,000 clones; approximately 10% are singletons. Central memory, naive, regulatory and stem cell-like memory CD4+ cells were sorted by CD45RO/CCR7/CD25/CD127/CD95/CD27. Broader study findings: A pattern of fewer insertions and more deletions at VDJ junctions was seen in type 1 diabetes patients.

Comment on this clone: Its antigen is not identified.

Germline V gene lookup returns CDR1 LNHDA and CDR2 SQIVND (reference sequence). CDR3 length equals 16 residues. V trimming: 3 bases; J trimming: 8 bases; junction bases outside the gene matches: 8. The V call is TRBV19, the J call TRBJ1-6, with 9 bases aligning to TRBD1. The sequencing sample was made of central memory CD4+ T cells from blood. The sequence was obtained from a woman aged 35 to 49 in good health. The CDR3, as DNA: TGTGCCAGTAGTATTCCGGGACAGGGAGGTCATTCACCCCTCCACTTT. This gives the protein CASSIPGQGGHSPLHF.